The 26 T cell receptor beta chains in this list originate from one sample, sequenced in a study of STAT5B mutations in CD4+ large granular lymphocyte leukemia. Clones were read by immunoSEQ multiplex PCR, and TCRdb kept only the in-frame ones, dropping some. The sample consists of just over 40,000 clones, approximately 88% of them appearing once. Sequencing was done on a sample of CD4+ T cells from blood buffy coats. Receptor source: a human donor in good health.

This clone was detected only a few times. V gene TRBV11-2 combines with J gene TRBJ1-1; 10 bases line up with TRBD1. V trimming: 5 bases; J trimming: 5 bases; junction bases outside the gene matches: 8. This CDR3 comprises 15 residues. Germline CDR1 reads SGHAT; CDR2 reads FQNNGV. CDR3 residues: CASSPEWDRGTEAFF. CDR3 in DNA: TGTGCCAGCAGCCCCGAGTGGGACAGGGGAACTGAAGCTTTCTTT. The variable domain in full, with the rest retrieved from reference TRBV11-2 and TRBJ1-1, is EAGVAQSPRYKIIEKRQSVAFWCNPISGHATLYWYQQILGQGPKLLIQFQNNGVVDDSQLPKDRFSAERLKGVDSTLKIQPAKLEDSAVYLCASSPEWDRGTEAFFGQGTRLTVV.

The V gene is TRBV19, the J gene TRBJ1-2; D unclear. Germline V lookup: CDR1 LNHDA, CDR2 SQIVND (reference sequence). With 8 bases removed from V and 6 bases from J, the gap between germline ends came to 13 bases. This CDR3 is built from 12 residues. CDR3 loop: CASLDRTDGYTF. The CDR3, as DNA: TGTGCCAGTTTGGACCGAACTGATGGCTACACCTTC.

V and J are TRBV5-6 and TRBJ2-7; no definite D call. The CDR3 covers 14 residues. V lost 2 bases, J lost 3 bases, and 12 bases lay in between. Germline CDR1 SGHDT, CDR2 YYEEEE. CDR3 nucleotide sequence: TGTGCCAGCAGCTTCTTGGTGGCTAGCTACGAGCAGTACTTC. This translates into CASSFLVASYEQYF.

The rearrangement links TRBV2 to TRBJ1-1; weak D call: TRBD1 (5 bases). This CDR3 contains 15 residues. V shed 7 bases and J shed 0 bases, with 15 bases lying between them. Per the germline V gene, CDR1 is SNHLY and CDR2 is FYNNEI. DNA of the CDR3: TGTGCCAGCATTTCGGATGGGGCCGTGAACACTGAAGCTTTCTTT. The encoded protein is CASISDGAVNTEAFF.

The chain has TRBV4-3 and TRBJ1-3; D is possibly TRBD1 (5 bases). CDR3 length: 17 residues. Trimming took off 1 base at V and 0 bases at J, with 13 bases between the two ends. CDR1 is LGHNA and CDR2 is YSLEER in the germline V gene. The CDR3 reads CASSQGTGGNSGNTIYF. CDR3 nucleotide sequence: TGCGCCAGCAGCCAAGGGACGGGGGGGAACTCTGGAAACACCATATATTTT.

This clone was recorded only once. The chain combines TRBV6-5 with TRBJ1-1; 9 bases fit TRBD1. The CDR3 has 16 amino acids. V dropped 4 bases and J dropped 1; count of bases not matched to a gene: 7. Germline values: CDR1 MNHEY, CDR2 SVGAGI. CDR3 coding DNA: TGTGCCAGCAGTTTTGCTCGGGACAGGGCGAACACTGAAGCTTTCTTT. Amino acids: CASSFARDRANTEAFF.

The chain combines TRBV10-3 with TRBJ1-1; 7 nucleotides match TRBD1. The V segment lost 2 bases and the J segment 2 bases; nucleotides outside the gene matches: 8. The CDR3 is 16 amino acids. Germline V gives CDR1 ENHRY, CDR2 SYGVKD. CDR3: CAISEAEGATNTEAFF. In DNA, the CDR3 is TGTGCCATCAGTGAGGCAGAGGGGGCGACCAACACTGAAGCTTTCTTT.

V gene TRBV18 combines with J gene TRBJ2-7; D may correspond to TRBD1 or TRBD2 (5 bases each). CDR1 and CDR2 (germline): KGHSH, LQKENI. The CDR3 runs to 15 residues. The V end lost 3 bases, the J end lost 3 bases, and 15 bases lay between the germline ends. CDR3 amino acids: CASSPRDPNFYEQYF. The CDR3 DNA follows: TGTGCCAGCTCACCCCGGGACCCTAACTTCTACGAGCAGTACTTC.

The chain carries TRBV6-1 and TRBJ2-4, with D possibly being TRBD2 (6 bases). There are 15 residues in the CDR3. From germline, CDR1 is MNHNS and CDR2 SASEGT. V was shortened by 8 bases and J by 3 bases, with 17 bases between the two germline ends. CDR3 residues: CASALQVAVKNIQYF. In nucleotides, the CDR3 is TGTGCCAGCGCGCTACAGGTAGCGGTCAAAAACATTCAGTACTTC.

This clone has a single count. Additional DNA sequences in this sample encode the identical CDR3. The V call is TRBV9, the J call TRBJ2-1, with 15 bases aligning to TRBD2. The CDR3 loop spans 16 amino acids. J lost 6 bases, V lost 0 bases, and 1 base had no gene match. The germline V gene has CDR1 SGDLS and CDR2 YYNGEE. The DNA of the CDR3 is TGTGCCAGCAGCGTAGGGGGACTAGCGGGGGGCAATGAGCAGTTCTTC. It specifies CASSVGGLAGGNEQFF.

The chain combines TRBV9 with TRBJ2-6; perhaps TRBD2 as D (6 bases). Trimming removed 4 bases from V and 1 base from J, with 12 bases in between. Looked up from germline, CDR1 is SGDLS and CDR2 is YYNGEE. The CDR3 runs 16 residues. The CDR3 coding sequence is TGTGCCAGCAGCCTTCGTGGGAGGTCTGGGGCCAACGTCCTGACTTTC. It yields the protein CASSLRGRSGANVLTF.

This rearrangement joins TRBV28 to TRBJ2-3, with 15 bases lining up with TRBD2. The V segment lost 6 bases and the J segment 4 bases; nucleotides outside the gene matches: 5. The CDR3 is 16 amino acids. Germline V gives CDR1 MDHEN, CDR2 SYDVKM. CDR3 sequence (DNA): TGTGCCAGCAGCCGGGGACTAGCGGGAGGATCAGATACGCAGTATTTT. Translation: CASSRGLAGGSDTQYF.

The chain combines TRBV28 with TRBJ1-6, with 11 bases identical to TRBD1. The CDR3 is made up of 15 amino acids. Germline CDR1 reads MDHEN; CDR2 reads SYDVKM. V lost 6 bases, J lost 2 bases, and 0 bases stayed unmatched. Here the CDR3 reads CASRGQGAYNSPLHF. CDR3 bases: TGTGCCAGCAGGGGACAGGGGGCCTATAATTCACCCCTCCACTTT.

The V and J genes are TRBV9 and TRBJ1-1; possibly TRBD1 for D (6 bases). Trimming shortened V by 0 bases and J by 4 bases, and 16 bases separated the two germline ends. There are 16 residues in the CDR3. From germline, CDR1 is SGDLS and CDR2 YYNGEE. DNA for the CDR3: TGTGCCAGCAGCGTAGCCCTGATCGCGGGGGCCACTGAAGCTTTCTTT. As protein: CASSVALIAGATEAFF.

V usage is TRBV10-3 and J usage is TRBJ2-5, with 10 bases fitting TRBD1. Germline CDR1 and CDR2: ENHRY and SYGVKD. The CDR3 totals 13 residues. V gave up 10 bases and J gave up 5 bases; unmatched junction bases: 7. CDR3 nucleotides: TGTGCCAGCTCAAGGGACAGGGGTGAGACCCAGTACTTC. This sequence encodes CASSRDRGETQYF.

The chain uses TRBV5-4 and TRBJ2-2; 9 positions agree with TRBD2. V shed 1 base, J shed 6 bases, and the junction held 7 bases outside the gene matches. Germline V CDR1 and CDR2: SGHNT, YYREEE (reference sequence). This CDR3 has 16 amino acids. Here the CDR3 DNA reads TGTGCCAGCAGCTTGTTATCGACTAGCGGCCCCGGGGAGCTGTTTTTT. Amino acids: CASSLLSTSGPGELFF.

The chain has TRBV7-9 and TRBJ1-5; D not certain. Looked up from germline, CDR1 is SEHNR and CDR2 is FQNEAQ (reference sequence). This CDR3 contains 14 residues. Trimming stripped 1 base from V and 3 bases from J, with 7 bases between. DNA of the CDR3: TGTGCCAGCAGCTTAGGGCAGGACAATCAGCCCCAGCATTTT. Amino acid sequence: CASSLGQDNQPQHF.

The chain links TRBV7-7 to TRBJ2-6; D not certain. CDR1 and CDR2 from the germline V gene are SSHAT and FNYEAQ (reference sequence). Trimming took 5 bases from V and 5 from J, leaving 22 bases between them. The CDR3 has 18 residues. The CDR3 DNA reads TGTGCCAGCAGCAAAAGGGTTAAGCCACAAAGTCGGGCCAACGTCCTGACTTTC. It is translated as CASSKRVKPQSRANVLTF.

This chain joins TRBV29-1 and TRBJ1-1; D possibly corresponds to TRBD1 (6 bases). Between the trimmed V and J ends, which lost 7 bases and 11 bases, there was a span of 17 bases. Germline-derived CDR1 and CDR2 are SQVTM and ANQGSEA. The CDR3 consists of 11 residues. Here the CDR3 reads CSGSTGGDAFF. DNA for the CDR3: TGCAGCGGGTCCACGGGGGGCGACGCTTTCTTT.

The rearrangement joins TRBV6-6 to TRBJ2-7; 7 bases are shared with TRBD1. V lost 4 bases to trimming and J lost 11 bases; unmatched junction nucleotides: 8. This CDR3 is built from 12 residues. Per germline, CDR1 MNHNY and CDR2 SVGAGI (reference sequence). CDR3 sequence reads: CASSSRQGLEYF. CDR3 sequence (DNA): TGTGCCAGCAGTTCACGACAGGGCCTAGAGTACTTC.

The chain recombines TRBV4-1 with TRBJ2-7; 11 positions agree with TRBD1. V gave up 4 bases and J gave up 5 bases; unmatched junction bases: 7. The CDR3 loop spans 15 amino acids. In germline, CDR1 is MGHRA, CDR2 YSYEKL. CDR3 sequence (DNA): TGCGCCAGCAGCCGGGGGACAGGGGGTTTAAACGAGCAGTACTTC. This sequence encodes CASSRGTGGLNEQYF.

This clone came up a few times. The rearrangement joins TRBV2 to TRBJ2-7, with a weak D call TRBD1 (6 bases). The length of the CDR3 is 14 residues. The V and J ends lost 3 bases and 3 bases respectively, with 12 bases between them. Germline V lookup: CDR1 SNHLY, CDR2 FYNNEI. The chain's CDR3 is CASSEWAGDYEQYF. DNA for the CDR3: TGTGCCAGCAGTGAGTGGGCAGGGGACTACGAGCAGTACTTC.

The V gene is TRBV7-8, the J gene TRBJ1-2; D not certain. The CDR3 is 13 amino acids. The V gene lost 1 base and the J gene lost 7 bases, with 10 bases spanning the gap. Germline V gives CDR1 SGHVS, CDR2 FQNEAQ. The chain's CDR3 is CASSLEQGFGYTF. The CDR3 nucleotides are TGTGCCAGCAGCTTAGAACAAGGCTTTGGCTACACCTTC.

The chain is built from TRBV19 and TRBJ2-4, with 11 bases fitting TRBD2. Per the germline V gene, CDR1 is LNHDA and CDR2 is SQIVND (reference sequence). Trimming cost V 4 bases and J 6 bases; bases outside gene matches: 5. The CDR3 has 15 residues. The chain's CDR3 is CASSNLGLAANIQYF. CDR3 nucleotides: TGTGCCAGTAGTAACTTGGGACTAGCGGCAAACATTCAGTACTTC.

The V gene is TRBV5-5, the J gene TRBJ2-7, with 9 positions matching TRBD1. Trimming removed 3 bases from V and 2 bases from J; junction bases left unmatched: 9. CDR1 and CDR2 (germline): SGHKS, YYEKEE (reference sequence). The CDR3 totals 16 residues. The CDR3 spells CASSSLVGTGTYEQYF. In DNA form, the CDR3 reads TGTGCCAGCAGCTCTTTAGTCGGGACAGGGACCTACGAGCAGTACTTC.

V gene TRBV5-4 combines with J gene TRBJ2-7, with D hard to call. This CDR3 comprises 14 residues. Germline CDR1 and CDR2: SGHNT and YYREEE (reference sequence). Trimming left V 3 bases short and J 5 bases short, with 15 bases between. The CDR3 DNA follows: TGTGCCAGCAGCTCTAGTTATGGGAACAACGAGCAGTACTTC. Translation: CASSSSYGNNEQYF.